In this sample, the clone carrying this T cell receptor (beta chain) turned up many times. The antigen is undetermined. The data were taken from a study of T cell repertoires in cytomegalovirus infection. The study, taken as a whole, reports: Carriers of CMV plus the relevant HLA were identified by cumulative public TCR beta family frequency. HLA-C-restricted CMV clonotypes gave the most frequent clonotype in two of eight donors.

A single record per CDR3 protein comes from TCRdb applying MiXCR to the reads. The sample yields 250,000 to 300,000 distinct CDR3 sequences, roughly a fifth seen once. Sequenced here: cultured PBMCs, sampled from culture after CMV antigen stimulation. The clonotype originates from a human donor in good health (CMV status not recorded). Some clones in this sample may be carry-over from other donors' samples.

The CDR3: CASSSIQGNTGELFF. DNA for the CDR3: TGTGCCAGCAGCAGCATACAGGGAAACACCGGGGAGCTGTTTTTT. This chain links TRBV7-6 with TRBJ2-2; a possible D gene is TRBD1 (6 bases). The CDR3 totals 15 residues. V was pared by 5 bases and J by 2 bases, with 12 bases between. Germline loops: CDR1 SGHVS, CDR2 FNYEAQ.